This T cell receptor beta chain was sequenced in a study of shared clonotypes between healthy human individuals. Study-level background: The study drew on a couple of women and a few men aged 18 to 49 as donors.

Genomic DNA from each subset was divided evenly over several immunoSEQ plates. Sorted-subset replicate PCRs used around 0.2 ug DNA, approximately 27,000 T cell genomes. Sequencing was performed with immunoSEQ multiplex PCR; in TCRdb, only in-frame clones are kept and a portion is missing. The top ten hold about 0.45% of the sample, which has over 1.5 million clones, roughly 98% seen once. This clone came up once. Antigen specificity is unknown. Findings and caveats of the study: In contrast to clonotypes shared by all four donors, non-shared clonotypes had lower generation probabilities.

The CDR3 extends over 16 amino acids. V was shortened by 0 bases and J by 4 bases, with 15 bases between the two germline ends. CDR1 is MGHRA and CDR2 is YSYEKL in the germline V gene. This rearrangement joins TRBV4-1 to TRBJ1-2; perhaps TRBD1 as D (6 bases). The origin of this receptor is a man aged 25-40 years in good health. Sequencing was performed on naive CD4+ T cells sorted from blood. The subset is: CD45RA+ positively selected. The CDR3 DNA reads as TGCGCCAGCAGCCAAGATGGGGCAGGGGCTACCTATGGCTACACCTTC. Its translation is CASSQDGAGATYGYTF.